This T cell receptor (beta chain) was found in a study of blood T cell repertoires in COVID-19. Looking at the study overall: Donors in Cohort 3 who had recovered were those with two negative PCRs, healthcare professional clearance, or resolution of their symptoms.

Adults between roughly 18 and 95 years of age took part from 20 to 25 US areas. The protocol was immunoSEQ multiplex PCR, while the TCRdb copy is restricted to in-frame clones and leaves out a portion. The sample shows hundreds of thousands of clones, 80% to 90% of them seen only once. Germline lookup yields CDR1 KGHSH and CDR2 LQKENI. V gave up 3 bases and J gave up 0 bases; unmatched junction bases: 5. CDR3 length equals 16 residues. This clonotype was sampled from a woman between 45 and 60 years old in a cohort exposed to, infected with or recovered from COVID-19 (not recorded which). This sequence joins TRBV18 and TRBJ1-3, with 7 bases matching TRBD1. Sequenced material: PBMCs or T cells enriched from blood (not recorded which). The CDR3 DNA is TGTGCCAGCTCACCTAGCAGGGACAGCTCTGGAAACACCATATATTTT. It specifies CASSPSRDSSGNTIYF.